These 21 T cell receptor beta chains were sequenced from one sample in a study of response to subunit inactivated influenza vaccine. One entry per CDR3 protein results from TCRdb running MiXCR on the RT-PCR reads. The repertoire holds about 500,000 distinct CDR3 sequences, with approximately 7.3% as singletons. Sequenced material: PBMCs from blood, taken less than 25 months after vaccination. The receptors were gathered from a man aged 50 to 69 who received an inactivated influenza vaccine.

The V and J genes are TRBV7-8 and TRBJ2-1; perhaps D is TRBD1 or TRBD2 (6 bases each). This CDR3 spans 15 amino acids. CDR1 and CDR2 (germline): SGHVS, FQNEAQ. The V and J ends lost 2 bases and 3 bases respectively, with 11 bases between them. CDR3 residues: CASSLSQGGYNEQFF. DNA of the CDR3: TGTGCCAGCAGCTTATCACAGGGAGGCTACAATGAGCAGTTCTTC.

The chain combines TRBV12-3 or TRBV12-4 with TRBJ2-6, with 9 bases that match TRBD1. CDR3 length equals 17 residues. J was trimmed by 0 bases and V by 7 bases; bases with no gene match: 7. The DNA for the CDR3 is TGTGCCAGCAAACCGGGACAGGGTCCCTCTGGGGCCAACGTCCTGACTTTC. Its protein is CASKPGQGPSGANVLTF.

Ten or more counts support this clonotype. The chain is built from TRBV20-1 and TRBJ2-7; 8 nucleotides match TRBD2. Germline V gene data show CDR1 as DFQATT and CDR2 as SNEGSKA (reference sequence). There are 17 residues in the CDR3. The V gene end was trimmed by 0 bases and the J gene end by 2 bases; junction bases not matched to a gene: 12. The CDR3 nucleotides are TGCAGTGCTAGAGATCGGGTTAGCGGGGCTTTGACCTACGAGCAGTACTTC. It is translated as CSARDRVSGALTYEQYF.

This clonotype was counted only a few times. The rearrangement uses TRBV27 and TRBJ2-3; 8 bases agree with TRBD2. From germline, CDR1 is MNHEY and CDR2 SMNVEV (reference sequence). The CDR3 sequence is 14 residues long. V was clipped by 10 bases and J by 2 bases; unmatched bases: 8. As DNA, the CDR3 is TGTGCCACCTCGGGACTAGGCCCCACAGATACGCAGTATTTT. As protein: CATSGLGPTDTQYF.

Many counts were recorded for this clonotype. As DNA, the CDR3 is TGCGCCAGCAGCCAAGATCGAGCGGGAGGGATCGACGAGCAGTACTTC. It yields the protein CASSQDRAGGIDEQYF. This chain links TRBV4-3 with TRBJ2-7, with 10 bases fitting TRBD2. This CDR3 spans 16 amino acids. The germline CDR1 and CDR2 sequences are LGHNA and YSLEER. Trimming removed 0 bases from V and 5 bases from J; junction bases left unmatched: 7.

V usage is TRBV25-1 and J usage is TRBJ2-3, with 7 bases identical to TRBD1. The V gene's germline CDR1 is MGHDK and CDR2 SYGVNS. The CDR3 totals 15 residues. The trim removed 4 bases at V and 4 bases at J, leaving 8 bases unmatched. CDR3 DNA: TGTGCCAGCAGTGTCCGGAACAGGGGCGCAGATACGCAGTATTTT. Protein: CASSVRNRGADTQYF.

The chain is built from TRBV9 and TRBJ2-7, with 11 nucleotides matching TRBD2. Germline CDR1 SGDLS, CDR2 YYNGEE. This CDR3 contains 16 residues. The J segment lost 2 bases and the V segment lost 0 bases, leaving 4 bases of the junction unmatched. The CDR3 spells CASSVGTSGHTYEQYF. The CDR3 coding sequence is TGTGCCAGCAGCGTAGGGACTAGCGGGCATACCTACGAGCAGTACTTC.

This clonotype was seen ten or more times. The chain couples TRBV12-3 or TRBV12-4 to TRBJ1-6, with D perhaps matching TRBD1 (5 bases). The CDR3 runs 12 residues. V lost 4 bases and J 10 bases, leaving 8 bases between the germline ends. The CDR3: CASSYRQSPLHF. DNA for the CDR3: TGTGCCAGCAGTTACCGACAGTCACCCCTCCACTTT.

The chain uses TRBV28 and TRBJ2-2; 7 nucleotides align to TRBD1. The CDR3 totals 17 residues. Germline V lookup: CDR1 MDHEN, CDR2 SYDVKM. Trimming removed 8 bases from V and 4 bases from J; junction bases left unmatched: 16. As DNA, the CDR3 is TGTGCCAGCGAGGGGCTAAATGAAGCAGGGGGCACCGGGGAGCTGTTTTTT. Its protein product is CASEGLNEAGGTGELFF.

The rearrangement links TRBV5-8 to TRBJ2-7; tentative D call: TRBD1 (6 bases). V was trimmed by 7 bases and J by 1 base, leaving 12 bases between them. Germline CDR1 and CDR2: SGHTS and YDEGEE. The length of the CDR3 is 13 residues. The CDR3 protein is CASARTESYEQYF. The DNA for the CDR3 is TGTGCCAGCGCCCGGACAGAGTCCTACGAGCAGTACTTC.

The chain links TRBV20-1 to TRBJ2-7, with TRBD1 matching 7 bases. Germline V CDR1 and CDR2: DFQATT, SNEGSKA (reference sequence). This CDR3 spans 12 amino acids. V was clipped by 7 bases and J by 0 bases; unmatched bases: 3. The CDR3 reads CSVWTGSYEQYF. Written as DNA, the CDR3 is TGCAGTGTTTGGACAGGCTCCTACGAGCAGTACTTC.

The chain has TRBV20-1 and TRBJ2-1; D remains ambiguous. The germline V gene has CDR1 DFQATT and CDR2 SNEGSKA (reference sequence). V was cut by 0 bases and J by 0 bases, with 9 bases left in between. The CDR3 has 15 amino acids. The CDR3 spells CSARDLRSSYNEQFF. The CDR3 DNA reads TGCAGTGCTAGAGATCTCCGGAGCTCCTACAATGAGCAGTTCTTC.

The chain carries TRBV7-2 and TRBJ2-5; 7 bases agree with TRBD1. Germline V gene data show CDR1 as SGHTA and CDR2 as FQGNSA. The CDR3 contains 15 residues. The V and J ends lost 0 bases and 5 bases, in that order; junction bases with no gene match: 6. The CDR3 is CASSLARGLFETQYF. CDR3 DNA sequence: TGTGCCAGCAGCTTAGCGAGGGGGCTGTTTGAGACCCAGTACTTC.

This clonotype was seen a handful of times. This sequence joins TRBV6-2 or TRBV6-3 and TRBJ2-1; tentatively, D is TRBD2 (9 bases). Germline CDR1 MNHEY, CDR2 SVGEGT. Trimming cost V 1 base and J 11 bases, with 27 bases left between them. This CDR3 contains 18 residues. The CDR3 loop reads CASSYLDRAGAGGPQQFF. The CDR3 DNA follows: TGTGCCAGCAGTTACTTGGACAGGGCCGGAGCGGGAGGTCCCCAGCAGTTCTTC.

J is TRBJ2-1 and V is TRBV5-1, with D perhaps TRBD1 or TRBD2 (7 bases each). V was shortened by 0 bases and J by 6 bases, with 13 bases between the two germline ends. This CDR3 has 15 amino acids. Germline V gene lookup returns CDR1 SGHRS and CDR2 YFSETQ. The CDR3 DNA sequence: TGCGCCAGCAGCTTGGGAGACAGGGAGGGCAATGAGCAGTTCTTC. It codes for CASSLGDREGNEQFF.

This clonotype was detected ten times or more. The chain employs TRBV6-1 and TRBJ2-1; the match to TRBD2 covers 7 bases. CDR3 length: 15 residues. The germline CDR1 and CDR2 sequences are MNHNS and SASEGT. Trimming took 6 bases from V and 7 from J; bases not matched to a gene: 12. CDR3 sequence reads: CASRRESGNGNEQFF. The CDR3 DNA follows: TGTGCCAGCAGGCGTGAAAGCGGGAATGGGAATGAGCAGTTCTTC.

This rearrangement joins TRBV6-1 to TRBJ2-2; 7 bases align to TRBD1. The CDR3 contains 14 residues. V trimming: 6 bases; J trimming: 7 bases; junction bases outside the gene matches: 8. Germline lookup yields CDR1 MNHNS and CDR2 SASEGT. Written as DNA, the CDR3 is TGTGCCAGCAGCCAGACAGGGATACACGGGGAGCTGTTTTTT. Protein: CASSQTGIHGELFF.

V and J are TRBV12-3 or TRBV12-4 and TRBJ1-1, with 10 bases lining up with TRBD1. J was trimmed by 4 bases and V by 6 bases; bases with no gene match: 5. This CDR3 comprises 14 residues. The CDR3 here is CASRRQGAGTEAFF. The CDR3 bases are TGTGCCAGCAGAAGACAGGGGGCGGGCACTGAAGCTTTCTTT.

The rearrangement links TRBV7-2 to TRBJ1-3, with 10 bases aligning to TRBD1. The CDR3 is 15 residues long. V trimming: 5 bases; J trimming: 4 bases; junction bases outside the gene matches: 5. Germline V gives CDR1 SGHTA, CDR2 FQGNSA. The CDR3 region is CASSDRDRGGNTIYF. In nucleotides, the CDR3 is TGTGCCAGCAGCGACCGGGACAGGGGCGGAAACACCATATATTTT.

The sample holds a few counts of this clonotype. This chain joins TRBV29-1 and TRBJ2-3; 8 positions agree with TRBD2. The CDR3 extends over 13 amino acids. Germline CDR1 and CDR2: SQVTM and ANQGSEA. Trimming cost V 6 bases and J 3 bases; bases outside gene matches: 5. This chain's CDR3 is CSVTSGVTDTQYF. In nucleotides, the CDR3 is TGCAGCGTCACTAGCGGAGTTACAGATACGCAGTATTTT.

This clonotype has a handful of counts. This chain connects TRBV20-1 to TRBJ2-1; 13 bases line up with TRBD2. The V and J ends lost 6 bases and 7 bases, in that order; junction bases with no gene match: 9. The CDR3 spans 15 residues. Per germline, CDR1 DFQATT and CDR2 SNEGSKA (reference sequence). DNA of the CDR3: TGCAGTGCGCCTACTAGCGGGGGGGCCAAGAATGAGCAGTTCTTC. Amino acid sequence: CSAPTSGGAKNEQFF.